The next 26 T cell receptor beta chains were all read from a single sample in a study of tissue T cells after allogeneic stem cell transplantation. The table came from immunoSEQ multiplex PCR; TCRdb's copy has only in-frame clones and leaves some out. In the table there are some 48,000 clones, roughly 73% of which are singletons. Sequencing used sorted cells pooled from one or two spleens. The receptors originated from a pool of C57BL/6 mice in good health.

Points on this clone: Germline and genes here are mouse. This CDR3 reads CASSLLTNERLFF. The CDR3 bases that were read are TGTGCCAGCAGTCTGCTGACAAACGAAAGATTATTT. J is TRBJ1-4 and V is TRBV24, with D hard to call. The CDR3 is cut off 1 residue early in the read; its end comes from the germline J gene. The CDR3 sequence is 13 residues long. The V end lost 2 bases, the J end lost 5 bases, and 6 bases lay between the germline ends. Germline values: CDR1 KGHTA, CDR2 FRNEEI.

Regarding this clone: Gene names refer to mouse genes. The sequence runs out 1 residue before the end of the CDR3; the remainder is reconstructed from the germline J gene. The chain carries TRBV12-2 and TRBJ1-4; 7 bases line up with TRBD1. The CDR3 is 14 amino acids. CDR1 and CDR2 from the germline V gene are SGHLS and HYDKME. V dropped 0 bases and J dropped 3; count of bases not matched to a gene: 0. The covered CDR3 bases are TGTGCCAGCTCTCTCGGGACAGCCAACGAAAGATTATTT. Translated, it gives CASSLGTANERLF. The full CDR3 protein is CASSLGTANERLFF. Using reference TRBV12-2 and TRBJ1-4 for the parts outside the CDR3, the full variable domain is NSGVVQSPRYIIKGKGERSILKCIPISGHLSVAWYQQTQGQELKFFIQHYDKMERDKGNLPSRFSVQQFDDYHSEMNMSALELEDSAVYFCASSLGTANERLFFGHGTKLSVL.

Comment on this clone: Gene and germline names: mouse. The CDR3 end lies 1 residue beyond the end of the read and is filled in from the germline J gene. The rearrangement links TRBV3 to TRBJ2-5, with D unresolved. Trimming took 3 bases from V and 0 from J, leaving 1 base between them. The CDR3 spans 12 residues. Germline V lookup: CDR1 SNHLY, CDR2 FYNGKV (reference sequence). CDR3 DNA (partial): TGTGCCAGCAGCTTTAACCAAGACACCCAGTAC. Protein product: CASSFNQDTQY. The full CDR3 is CASSFNQDTQYF.

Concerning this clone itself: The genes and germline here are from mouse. Here the CDR3 reads CASSQAPGGAYAEQFF. The covered CDR3 bases are TGTGCCAGCAGCCAAGCCCCTGGGGGGGCCTATGCTGAGCAGTTC. This sequence joins TRBV2 and TRBJ2-1; 10 nucleotides line up with TRBD2. The read comes to an end 1 residue before the CDR3 does, leaving the germline J gene to fill in the end. This CDR3 is built from 16 residues. Per the germline V gene, CDR1 is LGHNA and CDR2 is YSYQKL. V gave up 1 base and J gave up 3 bases; unmatched junction bases: 3.

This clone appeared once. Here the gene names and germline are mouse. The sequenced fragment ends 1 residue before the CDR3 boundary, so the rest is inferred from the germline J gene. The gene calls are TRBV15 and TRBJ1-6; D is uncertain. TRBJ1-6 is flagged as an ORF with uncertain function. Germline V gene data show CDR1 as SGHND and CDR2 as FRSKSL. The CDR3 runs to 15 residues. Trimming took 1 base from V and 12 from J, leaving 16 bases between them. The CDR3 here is CASSLGGGSRGPLYF. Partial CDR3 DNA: TGTGCCAGCAGTTTAGGGGGTGGGTCCAGAGGGCCCCTCTAC.

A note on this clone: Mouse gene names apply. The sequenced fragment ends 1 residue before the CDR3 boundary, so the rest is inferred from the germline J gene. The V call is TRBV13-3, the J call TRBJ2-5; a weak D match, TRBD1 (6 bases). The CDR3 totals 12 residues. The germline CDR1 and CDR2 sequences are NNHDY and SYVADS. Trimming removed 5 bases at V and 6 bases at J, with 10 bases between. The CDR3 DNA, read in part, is TGTGCCAGCAGCGCAGGGGTTGACACCCAGTAC. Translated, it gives CASSAGVDTQY. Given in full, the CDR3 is CASSAGVDTQYF.

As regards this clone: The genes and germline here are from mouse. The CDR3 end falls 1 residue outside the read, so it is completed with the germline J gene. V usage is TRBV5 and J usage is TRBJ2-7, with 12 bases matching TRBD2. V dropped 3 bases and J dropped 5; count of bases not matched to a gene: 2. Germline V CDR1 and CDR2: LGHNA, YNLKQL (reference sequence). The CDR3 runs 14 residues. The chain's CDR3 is CASSQTGGAHEQYF. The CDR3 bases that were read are TGTGCCAGCAGCCAGACTGGGGGGGCGCATGAACAGTAC.

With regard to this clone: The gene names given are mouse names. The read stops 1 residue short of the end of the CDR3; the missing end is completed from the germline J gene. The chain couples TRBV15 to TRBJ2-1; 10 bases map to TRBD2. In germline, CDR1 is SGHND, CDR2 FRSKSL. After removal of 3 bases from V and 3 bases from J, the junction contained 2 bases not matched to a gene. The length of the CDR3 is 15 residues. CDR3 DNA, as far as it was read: TGTGCCAGCAGTTTTGGGGACTGGGGCTATGCTGAGCAGTTC. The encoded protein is CASSFGDWGYAEQF. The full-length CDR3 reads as CASSFGDWGYAEQFF.

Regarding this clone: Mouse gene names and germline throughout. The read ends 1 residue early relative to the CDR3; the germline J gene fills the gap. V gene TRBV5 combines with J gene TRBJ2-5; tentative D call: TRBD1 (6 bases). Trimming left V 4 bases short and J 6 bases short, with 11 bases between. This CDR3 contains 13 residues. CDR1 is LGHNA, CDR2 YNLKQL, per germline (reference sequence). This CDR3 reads CASSPEGGDTQYF. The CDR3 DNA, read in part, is TGTGCCAGCAGCCCCGAAGGGGGTGACACCCAGTAC.

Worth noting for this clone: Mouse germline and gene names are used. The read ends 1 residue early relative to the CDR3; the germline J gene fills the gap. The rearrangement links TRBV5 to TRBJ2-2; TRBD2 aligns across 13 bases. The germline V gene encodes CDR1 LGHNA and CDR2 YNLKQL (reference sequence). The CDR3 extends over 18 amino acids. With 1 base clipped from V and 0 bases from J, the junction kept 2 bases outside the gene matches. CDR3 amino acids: CASSQGTGGAANTGQLYF. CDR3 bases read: TGTGCCAGCAGCCAAGGGACTGGGGGGGCCGCAAACACCGGGCAGCTCTAC.

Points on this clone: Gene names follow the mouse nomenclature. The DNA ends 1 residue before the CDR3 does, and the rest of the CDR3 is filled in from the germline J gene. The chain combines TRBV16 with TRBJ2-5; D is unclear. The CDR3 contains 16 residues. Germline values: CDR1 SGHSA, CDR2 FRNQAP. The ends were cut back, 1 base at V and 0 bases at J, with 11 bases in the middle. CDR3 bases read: TGTGCAAGCAGCTTAGGGAGGGCCTTTAACCAAGACACCCAGTAC. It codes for CASSLGRAFNQDTQY. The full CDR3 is CASSLGRAFNQDTQYF.

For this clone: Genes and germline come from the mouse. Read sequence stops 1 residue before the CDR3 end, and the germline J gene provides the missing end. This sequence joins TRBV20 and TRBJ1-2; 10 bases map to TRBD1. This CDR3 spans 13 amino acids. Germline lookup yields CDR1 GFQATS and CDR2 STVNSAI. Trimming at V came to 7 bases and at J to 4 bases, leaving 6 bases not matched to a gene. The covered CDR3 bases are TGTGGTGTCTCGGGACAGGGGTTCTCCGACTACACC. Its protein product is CGVSGQGFSDYT. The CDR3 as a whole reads CGVSGQGFSDYTF.

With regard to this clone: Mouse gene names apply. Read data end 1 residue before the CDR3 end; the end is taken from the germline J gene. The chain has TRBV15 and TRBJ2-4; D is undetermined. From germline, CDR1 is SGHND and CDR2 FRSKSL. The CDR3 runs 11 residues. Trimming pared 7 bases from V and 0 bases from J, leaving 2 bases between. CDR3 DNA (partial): TGTGCCAGCACTAGTCAAAACACCTTGTAC. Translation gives CASTSQNTLY. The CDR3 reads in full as CASTSQNTLYF.

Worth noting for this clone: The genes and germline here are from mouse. CDR3 DNA, as far as it was read: TGTGCCAGCGGTGATGCGGACATCTCCTATGAACAGTAC. Protein sequence: CASGDADISYEQY. In full, the CDR3 is CASGDADISYEQYF. V is TRBV13-2 and J is TRBJ2-7, with D possibly matching TRBD1 (5 bases). The read falls 1 residue short of the CDR3 end, and the missing part is taken from the germline J gene. The V gene lost 0 bases and the J gene lost 0 bases, with 7 bases spanning the gap. CDR1 and CDR2 from the germline V gene are NNHNN and SYGAGS (reference sequence). This CDR3 contains 14 residues.

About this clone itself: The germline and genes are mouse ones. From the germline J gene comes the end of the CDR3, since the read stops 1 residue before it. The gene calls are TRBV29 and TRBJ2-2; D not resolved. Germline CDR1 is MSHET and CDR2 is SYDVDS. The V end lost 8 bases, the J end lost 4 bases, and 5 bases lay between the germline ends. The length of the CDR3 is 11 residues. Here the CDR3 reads CASATTGQLYF. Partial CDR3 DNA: TGTGCTAGCGCCACCACCGGGCAGCTCTAC. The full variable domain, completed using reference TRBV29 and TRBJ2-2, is DMKVTQMPRYLIKRMGENVLLECGQDMSHETMYWYRQDPGLGLQLIYISYDVDSNSEGDIPKGYRVSRKKREHFSLILDSAKTNQTSVYFCASATTGQLYFGEGSKLTVL.

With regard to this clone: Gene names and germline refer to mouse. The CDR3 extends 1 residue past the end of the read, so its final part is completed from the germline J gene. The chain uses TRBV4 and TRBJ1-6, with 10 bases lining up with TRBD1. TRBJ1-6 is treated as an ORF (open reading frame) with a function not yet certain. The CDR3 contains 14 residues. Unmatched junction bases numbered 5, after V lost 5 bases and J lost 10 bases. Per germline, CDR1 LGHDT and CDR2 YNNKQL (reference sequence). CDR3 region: CASSPTGGRSPLYF. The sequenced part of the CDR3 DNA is TGTGCCAGCAGCCCGACAGGGGGCCGGTCGCCCCTCTAC.

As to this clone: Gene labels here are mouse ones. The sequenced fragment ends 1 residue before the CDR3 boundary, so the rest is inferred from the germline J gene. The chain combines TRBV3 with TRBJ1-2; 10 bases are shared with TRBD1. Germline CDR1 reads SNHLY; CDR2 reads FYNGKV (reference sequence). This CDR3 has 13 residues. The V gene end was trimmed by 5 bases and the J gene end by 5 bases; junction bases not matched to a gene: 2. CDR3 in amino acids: CASSGTGDSDYTF. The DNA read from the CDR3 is TGTGCCAGCAGCGGGACAGGGGATTCCGACTACACC.

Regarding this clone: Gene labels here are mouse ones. Here the CDR3 reads CASSLTAYNSPLYF. The CDR3 bases that were read are TGTGCCAGCAGCTTGACAGCCTATAATTCGCCCCTCTAC. The chain recombines TRBV3 with TRBJ1-6, with D possibly being TRBD1 (5 bases). The missing CDR3 end, 1 residue past where the read stops, is filled in from the germline J gene. TRBJ1-6 is given ORF status, its function remaining uncertain. The CDR3 runs to 14 residues. The V gene lost 3 bases and the J gene lost 2 bases, with 5 bases spanning the gap. Germline V gene lookup returns CDR1 SNHLY and CDR2 FYNGKV (reference sequence).

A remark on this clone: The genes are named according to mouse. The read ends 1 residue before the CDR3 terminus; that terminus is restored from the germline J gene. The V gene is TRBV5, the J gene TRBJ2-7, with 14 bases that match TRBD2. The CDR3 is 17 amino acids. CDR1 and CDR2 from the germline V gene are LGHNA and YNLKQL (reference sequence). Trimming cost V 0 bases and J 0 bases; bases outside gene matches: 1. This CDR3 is CASSQDGTGGASYEQYF. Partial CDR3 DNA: TGTGCCAGCAGCCAAGATGGGACTGGGGGGGCCTCCTATGAACAGTAC.

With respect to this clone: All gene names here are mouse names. CDR3 residues: CAWSTGAETLYF. The part of the CDR3 DNA that was read is TGTGCCTGGAGTACTGGTGCAGAAACGCTGTAT. The rearrangement links TRBV31 to TRBJ2-3; D uncertain. The read terminates 1 residue before the CDR3 end, so the remaining end is supplied by the germline J gene. CDR1 GKSSPN and CDR2 SITVG come from the germline V gene. V lost 2 bases to trimming and J lost 1 base, with 4 bases between them. The CDR3 totals 12 residues. Full variable domain (rest looked up from reference TRBV31 and TRBJ2-3): AQTIHQWPVAEIKAVGSPLSLGCTIKGKSSPNLYWYWQATGGTLQQLFYSITVGQVESVVQLNLSASRPKDDQFILSTEKLLLSHSGFYLCAWSTGAETLYFGSGTRLTVL.

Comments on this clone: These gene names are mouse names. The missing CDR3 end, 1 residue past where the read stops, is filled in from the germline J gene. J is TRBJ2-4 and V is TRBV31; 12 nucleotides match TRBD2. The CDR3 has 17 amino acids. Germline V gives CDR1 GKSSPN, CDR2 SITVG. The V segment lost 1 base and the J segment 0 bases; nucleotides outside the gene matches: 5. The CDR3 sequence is CAWSPGLGGASQNTLYF. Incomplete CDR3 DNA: TGTGCCTGGAGTCCGGGACTGGGGGGCGCTAGTCAAAACACCTTGTAC.

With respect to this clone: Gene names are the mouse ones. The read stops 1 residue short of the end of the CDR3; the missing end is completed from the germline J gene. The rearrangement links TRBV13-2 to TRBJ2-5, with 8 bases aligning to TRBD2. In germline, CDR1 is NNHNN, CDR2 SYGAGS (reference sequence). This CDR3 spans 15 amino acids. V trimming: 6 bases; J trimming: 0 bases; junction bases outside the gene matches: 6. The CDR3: CASARLGLNQDTQYF. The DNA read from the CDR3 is TGTGCCAGCGCTCGACTGGGGCTTAACCAAGACACCCAGTAC.

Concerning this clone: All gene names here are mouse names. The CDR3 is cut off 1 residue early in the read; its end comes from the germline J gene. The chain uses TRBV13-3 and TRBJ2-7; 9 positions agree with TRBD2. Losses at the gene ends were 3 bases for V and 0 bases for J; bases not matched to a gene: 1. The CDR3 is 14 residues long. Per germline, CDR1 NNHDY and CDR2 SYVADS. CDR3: CASSGLGVSYEQYF. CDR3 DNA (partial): TGTGCCAGCAGTGGACTGGGGGTCTCCTATGAACAGTAC.

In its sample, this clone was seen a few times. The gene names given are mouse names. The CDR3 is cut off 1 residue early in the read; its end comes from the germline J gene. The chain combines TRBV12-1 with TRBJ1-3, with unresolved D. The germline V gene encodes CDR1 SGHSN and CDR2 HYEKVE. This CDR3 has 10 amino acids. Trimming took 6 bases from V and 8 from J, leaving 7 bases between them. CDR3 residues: CASTPDTLYF. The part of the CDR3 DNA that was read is TGTGCCAGCACCCCCGATACGCTCTAT.

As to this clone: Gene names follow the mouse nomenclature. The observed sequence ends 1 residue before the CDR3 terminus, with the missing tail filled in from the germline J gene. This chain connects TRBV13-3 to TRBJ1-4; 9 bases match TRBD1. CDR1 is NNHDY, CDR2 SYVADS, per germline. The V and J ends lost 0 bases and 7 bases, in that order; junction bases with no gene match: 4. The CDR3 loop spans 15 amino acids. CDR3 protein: CASSDAGQGGERLFF. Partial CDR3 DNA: TGTGCCAGCAGTGATGCGGGACAGGGAGGCGAAAGATTATTT.

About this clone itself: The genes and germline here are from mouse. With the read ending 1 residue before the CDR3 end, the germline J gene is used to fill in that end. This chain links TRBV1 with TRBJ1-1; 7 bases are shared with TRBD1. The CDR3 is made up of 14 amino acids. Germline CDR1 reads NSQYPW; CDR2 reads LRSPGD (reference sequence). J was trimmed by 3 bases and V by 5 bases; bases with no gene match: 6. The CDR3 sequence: CTCSQQGRDTEVFF. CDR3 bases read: TGCACCTGCAGTCAACAGGGGAGGGACACAGAAGTCTTC. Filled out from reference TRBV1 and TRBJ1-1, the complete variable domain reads VTLLEQNPRWRLVPRGQAVNLRCILKNSQYPWMSWYQQDLQKQLQWLFTLRSPGDKEVKSLPGADYLATRVTDTELRLQVANMSQGRTLYCTCSQQGRDTEVFFGKGTRLTVV.